A single sample gave rise to the 27 T cell receptor beta chains below, sequenced in a study of blood T cell repertoires in COVID-19. Assay: immunoSEQ multiplex PCR; the TCRdb copy retains only in-frame clones and omits some. In the table there are about 120,000 clones, around 89% of which are singletons. Sequenced input: peripheral blood. The receptors stem from a woman aged 60 to 75 with COVID-19, enrolled during active disease.

The chain combines TRBV5-8 with TRBJ2-3; TRBD1 agrees at 7 bases. The junction had 15 bases not matched to a gene; V was cut back by 4 bases and J by 4 bases. Germline lookup yields CDR1 SGHTS and CDR2 YDEGEE. The CDR3 is 17 amino acids. The CDR3, as DNA: TGTGCCAGCAGCGATTCCTATGGACAGGCTAGAGCAGATACGCAGTATTTT. It encodes CASSDSYGQARADTQYF.

This sequence joins TRBV3-1 (or the pseudogene TRBV3-2) and TRBJ1-5, with D perhaps TRBD1 (6 bases). The ends were cut back, 3 bases at V and 3 bases at J, with 12 bases in the middle. The germline CDR1 and CDR2 sequences are LGHDT and YNNKEL (reference sequence). The CDR3 extends over 15 amino acids. The CDR3 here is CASSHLNRVNQPQHF. For the CDR3, the DNA is TGTGCCAGCAGCCACCTAAACAGGGTCAATCAGCCCCAGCATTTT.

V usage is TRBV19 and J usage is TRBJ1-1; D is perhaps TRBD1 (5 bases). This CDR3 has 13 amino acids. The germline V gene encodes CDR1 LNHDA and CDR2 SQIVND (reference sequence). Deletions cut 9 bases from V and 5 bases from J, with 16 bases between. In DNA form, the CDR3 reads TGTGCCAGCACGCAGGGCGGTTGGACTGAAGCTTTCTTT. Translation: CASTQGGWTEAFF.

J is TRBJ1-1 and V is TRBV4-2; D gene unclear. V gave up 0 bases and J gave up 5 bases, with 13 bases separating them. CDR3 length: 15 residues. Germline V gives CDR1 LGHNA, CDR2 YNFKEQ. The CDR3 DNA reads as TGTGCCAGCAGCCAAGAGGGCCAACCGGGGACTGAAGCTTTCTTT. This codes for CASSQEGQPGTEAFF.

The chain carries TRBV12-3 or TRBV12-4 and TRBJ2-7; 7 bases match TRBD2. After removal of 5 bases from V and 6 bases from J, the junction contained 7 bases not matched to a gene. The length of the CDR3 is 13 residues. The DNA for the CDR3 is TGTGCCAGCAGTCCTGGGGAGGGCGTCGAGCAGTACTTC. It encodes CASSPGEGVEQYF.

The CDR3 spells CASSPGTPTYEQYF. DNA of the CDR3: TGTGCCAGCAGTCCTGGGACACCCACCTACGAGCAGTACTTC. The J gene is TRBJ2-7, the V gene TRBV2, with D possibly TRBD1 on 6 matching bases. Germline loops: CDR1 SNHLY, CDR2 FYNNEI. The CDR3 length is 14 residues. Trimming removed 5 bases at V and 2 bases at J, with 13 bases between.

This chain uses TRBV2 with TRBJ1-1, with 8 positions matching TRBD1. The V gene's germline CDR1 is SNHLY and CDR2 FYNNEI. The CDR3 contains 14 residues. With 8 bases clipped from V and 5 bases from J, the junction kept 10 bases outside the gene matches. The CDR3 DNA follows: TGTGCCAGCGGTTTACAGGGGGGCAGGACTGAAGCTTTCTTT. Encoded protein: CASGLQGGRTEAFF.

The rearrangement links TRBV14 to TRBJ2-3; TRBD2 agrees at 12 bases. The V gene end was trimmed by 2 bases and the J gene end by 2 bases; junction bases not matched to a gene: 5. The CDR3 has 17 amino acids. The germline V gene encodes CDR1 SGHDN and CDR2 FVKESK. CDR3: CASSQKLAGGLTDTQYF. In DNA, the CDR3 is TGTGCCAGCAGCCAAAAACTAGCGGGGGGACTCACAGATACGCAGTATTTT.

The rearrangement joins TRBV6-2 or TRBV6-3 to TRBJ2-5; a weak D match, TRBD1 (5 bases). CDR3 length: 18 amino acids. Deletions cut 2 bases from V and 5 bases from J, with 24 bases between. CDR1 and CDR2 (germline): MNHEY, SVGEGT. CDR3 nucleotides: TGTGCCAGCAGTTACCCGACAGAGAGGTCCCGATATGGGGAGACCCAGTACTTC. Translated, it gives CASSYPTERSRYGETQYF.

The rearrangement links TRBV11-2 to TRBJ1-2, with 7 positions matching TRBD1. Germline CDR1 reads SGHAT; CDR2 reads FQNNGV. The CDR3 is 14 residues long. Losses at the gene ends were 5 bases for V and 0 bases for J; bases not matched to a gene: 3. The CDR3 DNA sequence: TGTGCCAGCAGCCTAACAGGGGCTAACTATGGCTACACCTTC. This sequence encodes CASSLTGANYGYTF.

The chain is built from TRBV19 and TRBJ2-2; D gene ambiguous. CDR3 size: 12 residues. Germline CDR1 and CDR2: LNHDA and SQIVND (reference sequence). The germline V and J ends were trimmed by 3 bases and 7 bases, with 6 bases remaining between them. CDR3 sequence: CASSILVGELFF. For the CDR3, the DNA is TGTGCCAGTAGTATTCTCGTCGGGGAGCTGTTTTTT. Supplemented by reference TRBV19 and TRBJ2-2, the full variable domain reads DGGITQSPKYLFRKEGQNVTLSCEQNLNHDAMYWYRQDPGQGLRLIYYSQIVNDFQKGDIAEGYSVSREKKESFPLTVTSAQKNPTAFYLCASSILVGELFFGEGSRLTVL.

The CDR3 nucleotides read TGTGCCAGCAGCGGGACAGTGAGCAATCAGCCCCAGCATTTT. Amino acid sequence: CASSGTVSNQPQHF. The gene calls are TRBV7-2 and TRBJ1-5, with 7 bases fitting TRBD1. The length of the CDR3 is 14 residues. Germline trimming cut 5 bases from V and 1 base from J; bases unmatched to any gene: 2. CDR1 and CDR2 from the germline V gene are SGHTA and FQGNSA.

The J gene is TRBJ1-5, the V gene TRBV19, with D unresolved. From germline, CDR1 is LNHDA and CDR2 SQIVND (reference sequence). This CDR3 has 16 residues. V was trimmed by 2 bases and J by 4 bases, leaving 15 bases between them. This chain's CDR3 is CASSIPLSILNQPQHF. The CDR3 DNA reads TGTGCCAGTAGTATACCCTTGTCTATACTAAATCAGCCCCAGCATTTT.

This chain uses TRBV2 with TRBJ2-1; 9 bases fit TRBD2. CDR1 is SNHLY, CDR2 FYNNEI, per germline. The CDR3 sequence is 17 residues long. V shed 7 bases, J shed 8 bases, and the junction held 18 bases outside the gene matches. The chain's CDR3 is CASTRPIGSGGSDEQFF. Written as DNA, the CDR3 is TGTGCCAGCACACGTCCGATCGGAAGCGGGGGGTCCGATGAGCAGTTCTTC.

The rearrangement links TRBV4-1 to TRBJ2-7; unclear D gene. V dropped 4 bases and J dropped 0 bases, with 16 bases sitting between them. From germline, CDR1 is MGHRA and CDR2 YSYEKL. CDR3 length: 16 residues. Here the CDR3 DNA reads TGCGCCAGCAGCCCCCAAGGAGCACAAAGCTCCTACGAGCAGTACTTC. Encoded protein: CASSPQGAQSSYEQYF.

This chain uses TRBV2 with TRBJ1-3; D is undetermined. CDR1 is SNHLY, CDR2 FYNNEI, per germline. Deletions cut 7 bases from V and 4 bases from J, with 5 bases between. The CDR3 sequence is 11 residues long. CDR3 region: CASILGNTIYF. In DNA form, the CDR3 reads TGTGCCAGCATTTTAGGAAACACCATATATTTT.

CDR3 nucleotides: TGTGCCAGCTCACCACCGGTAATAACAGAAGATGAAAAACTGTTTTTT. Residues: CASSPPVITEDEKLFF. J is TRBJ1-4 and V is TRBV18; D gene ambiguous. The V and J ends lost 0 bases and 6 bases respectively, with 14 bases between them. The CDR3 runs to 16 residues. CDR1 and CDR2 (germline): KGHSH, LQKENI.

Concerning this clone: One end of the junction is discordant with germline, which a read error may explain. The rearrangement joins TRBV6-1 to TRBJ2-1, with 9 bases aligning to TRBD1. This CDR3 has 15 residues. Per germline, CDR1 MNHNS and CDR2 SASEGT. CDR3 in DNA: TGTGCCAGCAGGGAAGGACAGGGGCCCTACAATGAGCAGTTCTTC. The encoded protein is CASREGQGPYNEQFF.

V gene TRBV5-5 combines with J gene TRBJ2-3; tentatively, D is TRBD1 (6 bases). CDR1 and CDR2 from the germline V gene are SGHKS and YYEKEE (reference sequence). Trimming stripped 2 bases from V and 0 bases from J, with 16 bases between. CDR3 length equals 17 residues. The CDR3 region has the DNA TGTGCCAGCAGCTTTTCAGGGGCAGTTCGTAGCACAGATACGCAGTATTTT. The encoded protein is CASSFSGAVRSTDTQYF. The variable domain in full, completed from reference TRBV5-5 and TRBJ2-3, reads DAGVTQSPTHLIKTRGQQVTLRCSPISGHKSVSWYQQVLGQGPQFIFQYYEKEERGRGNFPDRFSARQFPNYSSELNVNALLLGDSALYLCASSFSGAVRSTDTQYFGPGTRLTVL.

The V gene is TRBV18, the J gene TRBJ2-7; tentatively, D is TRBD1 (6 bases). The CDR3 length is 17 residues. The V gene's germline CDR1 is KGHSH and CDR2 LQKENI. V was pared by 1 base and J by 6 bases, with 22 bases between. The CDR3 coding sequence is TGTGCCAGCTCACCACGACAGGTGGGGGCCGGGGTAGGCGAGCAGTACTTC. Encoded protein: CASSPRQVGAGVGEQYF.

The genes are TRBV5-4 and TRBJ2-3; 8 positions match TRBD2. Unmatched junction bases numbered 11, after V lost 5 bases and J lost 6 bases. The CDR3 totals 15 residues. Germline V lookup: CDR1 SGHNT, CDR2 YYREEE (reference sequence). For the CDR3, the DNA is TGTGCCAGCAGTACCGGGGCGGGGGGCGTTGATACGCAGTATTTT. Protein sequence: CASSTGAGGVDTQYF.

V usage is TRBV15 and J usage is TRBJ2-2; D unclear. CDR3 size: 14 residues. CDR1 LNHNV and CDR2 YYDKDF come from the germline V gene (reference sequence). The V end lost 0 bases, the J end lost 8 bases, and 10 bases lay between the germline ends. CDR3 bases: TGTGCCACCAGCAGAGAGGGCATAAGGGGGGAGCTGTTTTTT. Translated, it gives CATSREGIRGELFF.

The rearrangement joins TRBV29-1 to TRBJ1-4, with 9 bases aligning to TRBD1. CDR3 length: 15 residues. The V gene's germline CDR1 is SQVTM and CDR2 ANQGSEA. Trimming took 4 bases from V and 7 from J; bases not matched to a gene: 10. The CDR3 here is CSVAKTGTGSEKLFF. Written as DNA, the CDR3 is TGCAGCGTTGCCAAGACCGGGACAGGGAGTGAAAAACTGTTTTTT.

The rearrangement links TRBV6-2 or TRBV6-3 to TRBJ2-5; 12 bases are shared with TRBD2. The CDR3 is 16 amino acids. In germline, CDR1 is MNHEY, CDR2 SVGEGT. After removal of 5 bases from V and 0 bases from J, the junction contained 4 bases not matched to a gene. DNA of the CDR3: TGTGCCAGCAGTACCCTAGCGGGGGGGTACCAAGAGACCCAGTACTTC. Translating gives CASSTLAGGYQETQYF.

This clone occurred once. The genes are TRBV2 and TRBJ2-3; D is possibly TRBD1 (5 bases). V lost 8 bases and J 1 base, leaving 13 bases between the germline ends. Germline lookup yields CDR1 SNHLY and CDR2 FYNNEI. This CDR3 comprises 14 residues. The CDR3 DNA sequence: TGTGCCAGCGCCCACCCCAGGGGCACAGATACGCAGTATTTT. It is translated as CASAHPRGTDTQYF. The variable domain in full, completed from reference TRBV2 and TRBJ2-3, reads EPEVTQTPSHQVTQMGQEVILRCVPISNHLYFYWYRQILGQKVEFLVSFYNNEISEKSEIFDDQFSVERPDGSNFTLKIRSTKLEDSAMYFCASAHPRGTDTQYFGPGTRLTVL.

This clone has a single count. The chain is built from TRBV6-2 or TRBV6-3 and TRBJ1-2, with no clear D. Germline loops: CDR1 MNHEY, CDR2 SVGEGT. V lost 6 bases, J lost 7 bases, and 9 bases lay in between. The CDR3 runs to 11 residues. The CDR3 spells CASSPLSGYTF. The CDR3 DNA reads TGTGCCAGCAGCCCGCTGAGTGGCTACACCTTC.

The chain is built from TRBV4-3 and TRBJ2-7, with D tentatively TRBD2 (5 bases). CDR1 and CDR2 (germline): LGHNA, YSLEER. The ends were cut back, 0 bases at V and 0 bases at J, with 6 bases in the middle. The CDR3 is 14 residues long. The CDR3: CASSQDRDSYEQYF. CDR3 in DNA: TGCGCCAGCAGCCAAGATCGGGACTCCTACGAGCAGTACTTC.